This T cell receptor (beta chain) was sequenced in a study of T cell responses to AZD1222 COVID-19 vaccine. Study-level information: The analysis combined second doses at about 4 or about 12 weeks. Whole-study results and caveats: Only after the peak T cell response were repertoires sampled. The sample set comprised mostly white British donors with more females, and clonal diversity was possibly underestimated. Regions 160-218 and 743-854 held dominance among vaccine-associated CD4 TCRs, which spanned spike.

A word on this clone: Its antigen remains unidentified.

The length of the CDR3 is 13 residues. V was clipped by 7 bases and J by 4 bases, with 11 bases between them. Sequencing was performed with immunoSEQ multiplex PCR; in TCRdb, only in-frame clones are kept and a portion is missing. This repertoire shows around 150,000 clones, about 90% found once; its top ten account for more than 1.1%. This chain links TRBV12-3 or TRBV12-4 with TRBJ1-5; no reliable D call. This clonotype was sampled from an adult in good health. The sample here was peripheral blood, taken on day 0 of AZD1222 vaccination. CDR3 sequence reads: CASKPSGNQPQHF. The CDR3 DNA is TGTGCCAGCAAGCCGAGTGGGAATCAGCCCCAGCATTTT.